The 20 T cell receptor beta chains reported below all come from one sample, sequenced in a study of CD8 T cells in ankylosing spondylitis. A single record per CDR3 protein comes from TCRdb applying MiXCR to the 5' RACE reads. The table includes approximately 220,000 distinct CDR3 sequences, 10% to 13% detected once. The sample taken for sequencing was blood, either unsorted or a sorted T cell fraction (not recorded which). Source of these receptors: a male donor with ankylosing spondylitis or in good health (not recorded which).

The sample holds many counts of this clonotype. This chain uses TRBV2 with TRBJ1-2; D possibly corresponds to TRBD1 (6 bases). From germline, CDR1 is SNHLY and CDR2 FYNNEI. The V end was cut by 7 bases, the J end by 6 bases, with 15 bases between. CDR3 length equals 13 residues. Written as DNA, the CDR3 is TGTGCCAGCAAGGTCCACAGGGAGGATGGCTACACCTTC. This encodes CASKVHREDGYTF.

This clonotype was seen many times. The chain is built from TRBV5-1 and TRBJ2-7; D possibly uses TRBD1 or TRBD2 (5 bases each). CDR1 is SGHRS and CDR2 is YFSETQ in the germline V gene. V was trimmed by 4 bases and J by 2 bases, leaving 13 bases between them. CDR3 length: 14 residues. CDR3 coding DNA: TGCGCCAGCAGCCGGGACGGGGATGCCTACGAGCAGTACTTC. This gives the protein CASSRDGDAYEQYF.

The chain joins TRBV27 to TRBJ2-3, with D hard to call. V was trimmed by 4 bases and J by 5 bases, leaving 16 bases between them. The CDR3 runs 15 residues. CDR1 and CDR2 from the germline V gene are MNHEY and SMNVEV (reference sequence). In DNA, the CDR3 is TGTGCCAGCAGTTCGCCCATGGAATCTGAAGATACGCAGTATTTT. Protein sequence: CASSSPMESEDTQYF.

The V and J genes are TRBV7-3 and TRBJ2-3; 8 nucleotides align to TRBD2. V shed 3 bases, J shed 5 bases, and the junction held 1 base outside the gene matches. Germline V lookup: CDR1 SGHTA, CDR2 FQGTGA. The CDR3 runs 13 residues. The CDR3 DNA is TGTGCCAGCAGCTTCGGGGGGGGAGATACGCAGTATTTT. This sequence encodes CASSFGGGDTQYF. Combining the CDR3 with reference TRBV7-3 and TRBJ2-3 gives the whole variable domain GAGVSQTPSNKVTEKGKYVELRCDPISGHTALYWYRQSLGQGPEFLIYFQGTGAADDSGLPNDRFFAVRPEGSVSTLKIQRTERGDSAVYLCASSFGGGDTQYFGPGTRLTVL.

This clonotype was counted at least ten times. This chain joins TRBV5-1 and TRBJ2-2; 9 nucleotides match TRBD2. The V segment lost 5 bases and the J segment 4 bases; nucleotides outside the gene matches: 12. The germline V gene has CDR1 SGHRS and CDR2 YFSETQ. This CDR3 is built from 17 residues. CDR3 nucleotides: TGCGCCAGCAGTGTTCTTCCGGGACTAGCCTCCACCGGGGAGCTGTTTTTT. Translating it yields CASSVLPGLASTGELFF.

The chain recombines TRBV2 with TRBJ1-1; 12 nucleotides line up with TRBD1. This CDR3 is 14 amino acids long. J gave up 5 bases and V 5 bases, and 3 bases lay outside the gene matches. The germline V gene has CDR1 SNHLY and CDR2 FYNNEI. The chain's CDR3 is CASSLGQGATEAFF. The DNA of the CDR3 is TGTGCCAGCAGTCTGGGACAGGGGGCTACTGAAGCTTTCTTT.

This clonotype was picked up many times. J is TRBJ2-7 and V is TRBV7-3; no definite D call. The CDR3 is made up of 13 amino acids. V lost 5 bases, J lost 7 bases, and 15 bases lay in between. Germline CDR1 reads SGHTA; CDR2 reads FQGTGA. CDR3 loop: CASSPSNTGEQYF. The CDR3 DNA reads as TGTGCCAGCAGCCCCTCCAATACGGGTGAGCAGTACTTC.

The rearrangement links TRBV15 to TRBJ1-1; D ambiguous. The germline gives CDR1 LNHNV, CDR2 YYDKDF (reference sequence). The CDR3 consists of 14 residues. Trimming left V 3 bases short and J 1 base short, with 9 bases between. CDR3 sequence: CATSRAGENTEAFF. The CDR3 nucleotides are TGTGCCACCAGCAGGGCCGGAGAGAACACTGAAGCTTTCTTT.

The chain combines TRBV5-1 with TRBJ2-7; D may be TRBD2 (7 bases). Germline V gene lookup returns CDR1 SGHRS and CDR2 YFSETQ. There are 15 residues in the CDR3. Trimming took off 0 bases at V and 6 bases at J, with 16 bases between the two ends. The DNA of the CDR3 is TGCGCCAGCAGCTTGGACACAGGGACGGGAGGCGAGCAGTACTTC. Residues: CASSLDTGTGGEQYF. Full variable domain (rest looked up from reference TRBV5-1 and TRBJ2-7): KAGVTQTPRYLIKTRGQQVTLSCSPISGHRSVSWYQQTPGQGLQFLFEYFSETQRNKGNFPGRFSGRQFSNSRSEMNVSTLELGDSALYLCASSLDTGTGGEQYFGPGTRLTVT.

At least ten counts were recorded for this clonotype. This rearrangement joins TRBV12-3 or TRBV12-4 to TRBJ1-4; 7 positions match TRBD1. V trimming: 4 bases; J trimming: 7 bases; junction bases outside the gene matches: 6. The CDR3 sequence is 14 residues long. This CDR3 reads CASSYDRATEKLFF. The CDR3 DNA sequence: TGTGCCAGCAGTTATGACAGGGCAACTGAAAAACTGTTTTTT.

This clonotype has a count of ten or more. The DNA for the CDR3 is TGTGCCAGCAGTTCGCTCTCCACAGGGGGTGGCTACACCTTC. This codes for CASSSLSTGGGYTF. The chain employs TRBV27 and TRBJ1-2, with 8 bases aligning to TRBD1. The CDR3 extends over 14 amino acids. Trimming at V came to 4 bases and at J to 7 bases, leaving 8 bases not matched to a gene. CDR1 and CDR2 from the germline V gene are MNHEY and SMNVEV (reference sequence).

V usage is TRBV19 and J usage is TRBJ1-5; the D gene is possibly TRBD1 (5 bases). This CDR3 comprises 15 residues. With 0 bases removed from V and 5 bases from J, the gap between germline ends came to 11 bases. Germline V gene lookup returns CDR1 LNHDA and CDR2 SQIVND (reference sequence). The DNA of the CDR3 is TGTGCCAGTAGTATAGATCCAGGGCGACATCAGCCCCAGCATTTT. It codes for CASSIDPGRHQPQHF.

This clonotype was picked up a small number of times. This chain links TRBV7-3 with TRBJ2-3; 13 positions agree with TRBD2. J gave up 2 bases and V 5 bases, and 7 bases lay outside the gene matches. CDR1 SGHTA and CDR2 FQGTGA come from the germline V gene. The CDR3 runs to 17 residues. CDR3 nucleotides: TGTGCCAGCAGCCGCCGGACTAGCGGGGGTTTCACAGATACGCAGTATTTT. It codes for CASSRRTSGGFTDTQYF.

This clonotype has just a few counts. The V and J genes are TRBV6-1 and TRBJ2-6; the D gene is possibly TRBD2 (5 bases). The germline V and J ends were trimmed by 6 bases and 0 bases, with 15 bases remaining between them. The CDR3 runs 17 residues. Germline V CDR1 and CDR2: MNHNS, SASEGT. The CDR3 bases are TGTGCCAGCAGAGAGGGATCTGTGAGCTCTGGGGCCAACGTCCTGACTTTC. Translating it yields CASREGSVSSGANVLTF.

In its sample, this clonotype was seen many times. Here the CDR3 reads CASSLGRDTGNTEAFF. The CDR3, as DNA: TGTGCCAGCAGCTTGGGCAGGGATACGGGTAACACTGAAGCTTTCTTT. The rearrangement uses TRBV7-3 and TRBJ1-1, with D perhaps TRBD1 (5 bases). CDR3 length: 16 residues. Germline loops: CDR1 SGHTA, CDR2 FQGTGA. The V and J ends lost 3 bases and 2 bases respectively, with 16 bases between them.

This rearrangement joins TRBV3-1 to TRBJ2-7; a weak D match, TRBD1 (6 bases). There are 13 residues in the CDR3. The germline V gene encodes CDR1 LGHDT and CDR2 YNNKEL (reference sequence). Trimming took 0 bases from V and 6 from J, leaving 9 bases between them. In DNA form, the CDR3 reads TGTGCCAGCAGCCAAGACAGGGGATTCGAGCAGTACTTC. Translated, it gives CASSQDRGFEQYF.

This clonotype turned up a few times. V gene TRBV7-2 combines with J gene TRBJ2-1, with 9 bases identical to TRBD2. Germline V gene sequence: CDR1 SGHTA, CDR2 FQGNSA. CDR3 length equals 15 residues. V gave up 0 bases and J gave up 7 bases; unmatched junction bases: 4. In DNA, the CDR3 is TGTGCCAGCAGCTTAGCGGTAGCGGGGGTAAATGAGCAGTTCTTC. It encodes CASSLAVAGVNEQFF.

This clonotype was recorded at least ten times. CDR3 nucleotides: TGCAGTGCTAGAGATGGTCAGGACCTCTACGAGCAGTACTTC. This codes for CSARDGQDLYEQYF. The chain links TRBV20-1 to TRBJ2-7; D uncertain. Trimming removed 0 bases at V and 3 bases at J, with 12 bases between. CDR3 length: 14 residues. Per germline, CDR1 DFQATT and CDR2 SNEGSKA (reference sequence).

This clonotype showed up many times. V and J are TRBV7-3 and TRBJ1-1; the match to TRBD1 covers 7 bases. CDR3 size: 13 residues. The V segment lost 6 bases and the J segment 4 bases; nucleotides outside the gene matches: 5. The germline gives CDR1 SGHTA, CDR2 FQGTGA. CDR3 DNA sequence: TGTGCCAGCAGTAGACAGGGAAGCACTGAAGCTTTCTTT. The encoded protein is CASSRQGSTEAFF.

In this sample, this clonotype turned up many times. The rearrangement joins TRBV13 to TRBJ1-2; TRBD1 might be the D (6 bases). V was cut by 2 bases and J by 2 bases, with 9 bases left in between. CDR1 PRHDT and CDR2 FYEKMQ come from the germline V gene (reference sequence). CDR3 length equals 14 residues. The CDR3 DNA reads TGTGCCAGCAGCTTAACAGGGAGAAACTATGGCTACACCTTC. It specifies CASSLTGRNYGYTF.